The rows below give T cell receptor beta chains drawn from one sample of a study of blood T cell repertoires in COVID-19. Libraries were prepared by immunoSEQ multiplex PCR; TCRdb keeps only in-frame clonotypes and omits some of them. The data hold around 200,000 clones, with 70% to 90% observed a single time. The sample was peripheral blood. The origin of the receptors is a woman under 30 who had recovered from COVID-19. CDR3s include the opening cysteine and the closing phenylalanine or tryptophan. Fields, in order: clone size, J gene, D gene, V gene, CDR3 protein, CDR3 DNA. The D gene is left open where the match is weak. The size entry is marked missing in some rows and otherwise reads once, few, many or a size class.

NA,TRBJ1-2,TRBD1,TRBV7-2,CASSFKTGSDYGYTF,TGTGCCAGCAGCTTCAAGACAGGGTCGGACTATGGCTACACCTTC
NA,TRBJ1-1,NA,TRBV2,CASSEDTRNGAFF,TGTGCCAGCAGTGAAGATACCAGGAACGGAGCTTTCTTT
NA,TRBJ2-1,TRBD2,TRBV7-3,CASSSGLADRNEQFF,TGTGCCAGCAGCTCCGGACTAGCGGACCGAAATGAGCAGTTCTTC
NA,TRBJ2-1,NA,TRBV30,CAWSVEDFEQFF,TGTGCCTGGAGTGTGGAGGACTTTGAGCAGTTCTTC
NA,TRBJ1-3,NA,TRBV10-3,CAISESENSGNTIYF,TGTGCCATCAGTGAGTCGGAGAACTCTGGAAACACCATATATTTT
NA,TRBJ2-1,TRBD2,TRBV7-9,CASSLARLAKYNEQFF,TGTGCCAGCAGCTTAGCGCGACTAGCAAAATACAATGAGCAGTTCTTC
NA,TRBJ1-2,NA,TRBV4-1,CASSQQGTNYGYTF,TGCGCCAGCAGCCAACAGGGTACCAACTATGGCTACACCTTC
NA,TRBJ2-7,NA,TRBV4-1,CASSQGLPTGEQYF,TGCGCCAGCAGCCAAGGACTCCCCACGGGCGAGCAGTACTTC
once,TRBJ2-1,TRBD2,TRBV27,CASSPRTSGYDEQFF,TGTGCCAGCAGCCCACGGACTAGCGGGTACGATGAGCAGTTCTTC
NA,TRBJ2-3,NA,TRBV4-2,CASSQGNRATDTQYF,TGTGCCAGCAGCCAAGGTAACAGGGCGACAGATACGCAGTATTTT
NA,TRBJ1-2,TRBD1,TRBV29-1,CSVEEQGAPGQTYGYTF,TGCAGCGTTGAAGAACAGGGGGCGCCGGGCCAGACCTATGGCTACACCTTC
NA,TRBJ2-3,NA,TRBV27,CASSLRTGGTDTQYF,TGTGCCAGCAGTCTACGTACCGGGGGCACAGATACGCAGTATTTT
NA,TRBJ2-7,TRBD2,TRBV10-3,CAISEPSGRTYEQYF,TGTGCCATCAGTGAACCTAGCGGGAGGACCTACGAGCAGTACTTC
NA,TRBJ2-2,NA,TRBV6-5,CASNQMAAGELFF,TGTGCCAGCAATCAGATGGCCGCCGGGGAGCTGTTTTTT
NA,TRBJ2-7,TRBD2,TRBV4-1,CASSQKFTGGTPYEQYF,TGCGCCAGCAGCCAAAAATTTACGGGAGGGACTCCTTACGAGCAGTACTTC
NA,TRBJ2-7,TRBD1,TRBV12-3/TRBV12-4,CASGDSHYEQYF,TGTGCCAGCGGGGACAGTCACTACGAGCAGTACTTC
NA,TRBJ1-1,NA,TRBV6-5,CASSYEGARNTEAFF,TGTGCCAGCAGTTACGAGGGCGCACGGAACACTGAAGCTTTCTTT
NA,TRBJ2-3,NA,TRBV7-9,CASSNAAGFTDTQYF,TGTGCCAGCAGCAACGCGGCGGGGTTCACAGATACGCAGTATTTT
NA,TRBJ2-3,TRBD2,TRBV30,CAWSVREDMTDTQYF,TGTGCCTGGAGTGTCCGGGAGGACATGACAGATACGCAGTATTTT
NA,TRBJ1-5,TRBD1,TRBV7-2,CASSLKGVGTVANQPQHF,TGTGCCAGCAGCTTAAAAGGGGTGGGGACAGTTGCCAATCAGCCCCAGCATTTT
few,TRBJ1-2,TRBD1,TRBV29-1,CSVDGQGANYGYTF,TGCAGCGTTGATGGCCAGGGGGCGAACTATGGCTACACCTTC
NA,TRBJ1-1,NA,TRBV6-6,CASTPRTAGDTEAFF,TGTGCCAGCACCCCCCGGACCGCCGGGGACACTGAAGCTTTCTTT